The 26 T cell receptor beta chains listed next were all sequenced from one sample in a study of CD8 T cells in Susac syndrome. Random hexamers were used to reverse transcribe an amount of about 0.5 to 1 ug RNA. From the immunoSEQ multiplex PCR reads, TCRdb called clonotypes with MiXCR, one entry per CDR3 protein. The sample comprises about 140,000 distinct CDR3 sequences, 85% to 95% of which are singletons, and about 0.25% rests with the top ten. Source material: CD8+ T cells from PBMCs. These receptors originate from a human donor in good health.

The chain combines TRBV27 with TRBJ2-7; 8 bases line up with TRBD1. In germline, CDR1 is MNHEY, CDR2 SMNVEV (reference sequence). V was pared by 8 bases and J by 3 bases, with 9 bases of the junction left unmatched. The CDR3 has 14 amino acids. The CDR3 bases are TGTGCCAGCGGCCATTGGACAGGGCGCTACGAGCAGTACTTC. Its protein product is CASGHWTGRYEQYF.

The chain recombines TRBV9 with TRBJ1-2, with no clear D. This CDR3 spans 13 amino acids. Germline V CDR1 and CDR2: SGDLS, YYNGEE. V gave up 0 bases and J gave up 6 bases, with 9 bases separating them. For the CDR3, the DNA is TGTGCCAGCAGCGTAGTCCAGTCCCATGGCTACACCTTC. Protein product: CASSVVQSHGYTF.

V is TRBV7-8 and J is TRBJ1-1; 10 positions match TRBD1. Germline values: CDR1 SGHVS, CDR2 FQNEAQ. The length of the CDR3 is 17 residues. V lost 0 bases, J lost 0 bases, and 4 bases stayed unmatched. CDR3 protein: CASSLATGGEMNTEAFF. Written as DNA, the CDR3 is TGTGCCAGCAGCTTAGCGACAGGGGGCGAAATGAACACTGAAGCTTTCTTT. The whole variable domain, remainder taken from reference TRBV7-8 and TRBJ1-1, is GAGVSQSPRYKVAKRGQDVALRCDPISGHVSLFWYQQALGQGPEFLTYFQNEAQLDKSGLPSDRFFAERPEGSVSTLKIQRTQQEDSAVYLCASSLATGGEMNTEAFFGQGTRLTVV.

The table lists this clonotype with a count of one. This chain uses TRBV7-2 with TRBJ1-1, with D unresolved. V lost 2 bases to trimming and J lost 8 bases, with 6 bases between them. Germline CDR1 and CDR2: SGHTA and FQGNSA. There are 11 residues in the CDR3. The CDR3 coding sequence is TGTGCCAGCAGCTTAACCGTAGAAGCTTTCTTT. Its protein product is CASSLTVEAFF. Filled out from reference TRBV7-2 and TRBJ1-1, the complete variable domain reads GAGVSQSPSNKVTEKGKDVELRCDPISGHTALYWYRQSLGQGLEFLIYFQGNSAPDKSGLPSDRFSAERTGGSVSTLTIQRTQQEDSAVYLCASSLTVEAFFGQGTRLTVV.

The chain combines TRBV20-1 with TRBJ1-5; 8 bases line up with TRBD1. The CDR3 is 17 amino acids. V shed 1 base, J shed 0 bases, and the junction held 8 bases outside the gene matches. Germline V gene lookup returns CDR1 DFQATT and CDR2 SNEGSKA (reference sequence). The CDR3 protein is CSARGQGPEISNQPQHF. In DNA form, the CDR3 reads TGCAGTGCTAGAGGACAGGGGCCAGAAATTAGCAATCAGCCCCAGCATTTT.

The chain is built from TRBV25-1 and TRBJ2-7; a possible D gene is TRBD1 (6 bases). V lost 1 base, J lost 6 bases, and 7 bases lay in between. From germline, CDR1 is MGHDK and CDR2 SYGVNS. CDR3 length equals 12 residues. CDR3 residues: CASSEWGREQYF. The CDR3 DNA reads as TGTGCCAGCAGTGAATGGGGGCGCGAGCAGTACTTC.

In its sample, this clonotype was seen once. V gene TRBV28 combines with J gene TRBJ2-7; 8 positions match TRBD1. The CDR3 length is 14 residues. Trimming cost V 7 bases and J 0 bases; bases outside gene matches: 5. Germline V lookup: CDR1 MDHEN, CDR2 SYDVKM. The CDR3 protein is CASTRDRGSYEQYF. The CDR3 nucleotides read TGTGCCAGCACCAGAGACAGGGGCTCCTACGAGCAGTACTTC.

V and J are TRBV2 and TRBJ2-7; TRBD2 aligns across 7 bases. Germline values: CDR1 SNHLY, CDR2 FYNNEI. CDR3 length equals 13 residues. J gave up 2 bases and V 10 bases, and 8 bases lay outside the gene matches. CDR3 sequence reads: CAIEAGSAYEQYF. In DNA, the CDR3 is TGTGCCATCGAAGCGGGATCCGCCTACGAGCAGTACTTC.

V and J are TRBV25-1 and TRBJ2-1; TRBD2 agrees at 9 bases. This CDR3 comprises 15 residues. CDR1 MGHDK and CDR2 SYGVNS come from the germline V gene. Germline trimming cut 9 bases from V and 2 bases from J; bases unmatched to any gene: 8. CDR3 bases: TGTGCCAGTAATTTAGCGGGAGCGGCCTACAATGAGCAGTTCTTC. The encoded protein is CASNLAGAAYNEQFF.

The genes are TRBV20-1 and TRBJ1-5; D remains unclear. Germline V gene data show CDR1 as DFQATT and CDR2 as SNEGSKA (reference sequence). The V and J ends lost 3 bases and 6 bases respectively, with 9 bases between them. The CDR3 is made up of 12 amino acids. CDR3 residues: CSASNRGQPQHF. The CDR3 DNA is TGCAGTGCTAGCAATCGGGGTCAGCCCCAGCATTTT.

V and J are TRBV20-1 and TRBJ2-7; 8 bases line up with TRBD2. The J segment lost 3 bases and the V segment lost 6 bases, leaving 13 bases of the junction unmatched. Per germline, CDR1 DFQATT and CDR2 SNEGSKA (reference sequence). The CDR3 extends over 15 amino acids. As DNA, the CDR3 is TGCAGTGCCCCGCTCGGGACTAGTTTGGACTACGAGCAGTACTTC. Its protein product is CSAPLGTSLDYEQYF.

This chain joins TRBV20-1 and TRBJ2-1; D is perhaps TRBD1 or TRBD2 (6 bases each). V was trimmed by 5 bases and J by 9 bases, leaving 17 bases between them. CDR3 length equals 13 residues. Germline assignment: CDR1 DFQATT and CDR2 SNEGSKA (reference sequence). CDR3 coding DNA: TGCAGTGCTTGGTGGAGGGGGGTGGGTGAGCAGTTCTTC. Amino acid sequence: CSAWWRGVGEQFF.

This clonotype was seen a single time. The rearrangement joins TRBV27 to TRBJ2-1; 10 bases line up with TRBD2. The V segment lost 10 bases and the J segment 4 bases; nucleotides outside the gene matches: 10. The CDR3 loop spans 15 amino acids. Germline V gene data show CDR1 as MNHEY and CDR2 as SMNVEV (reference sequence). The CDR3 loop is CATVAGGPDYNEQFF. CDR3 bases: TGTGCCACGGTAGCGGGAGGCCCAGATTACAATGAGCAGTTCTTC.

The CDR3 DNA follows: TGCAGCGTGGGACTAGCGGGAGATGCGGGGGTGAATGAGCAGTTCTTC. Translated, it gives CSVGLAGDAGVNEQFF. The chain couples TRBV29-1 to TRBJ2-1, with 14 positions matching TRBD2. The trim removed 6 bases at V and 7 bases at J, leaving 11 bases unmatched. Germline V gene lookup returns CDR1 SQVTM and CDR2 ANQGSEA. The CDR3 spans 16 residues.

The CDR3 reads CSARDQGEQFF. As DNA, the CDR3 is TGCAGTGCTAGAGATCAGGGTGAGCAGTTCTTC. This chain links TRBV20-1 with TRBJ2-1, with D maybe TRBD1 (5 bases). CDR3 length: 11 amino acids. The V gene lost 0 bases and the J gene lost 9 bases, with 6 bases spanning the gap. Germline V CDR1 and CDR2: DFQATT, SNEGSKA (reference sequence).

The gene calls are TRBV7-9 and TRBJ2-5; 12 bases match TRBD2. CDR1 is SEHNR, CDR2 FQNEAQ, per germline (reference sequence). This CDR3 is 15 amino acids long. V gave up 5 bases and J gave up 4 bases; unmatched junction bases: 5. CDR3 bases: TGTGCCAGCAGCATAGTGGGACTAGCGGGAGAGACCCAGTACTTC. Translation: CASSIVGLAGETQYF.

The chain employs TRBV9 and TRBJ2-5; D possibly corresponds to TRBD1 (6 bases). Per the germline V gene, CDR1 is SGDLS and CDR2 is YYNGEE. The CDR3 is 15 residues long. Trimming shortened V by 1 base and J by 12 bases, and 22 bases separated the two germline ends. CDR3 loop: CASSVTGTHQELEYF. The CDR3 nucleotides read TGTGCCAGCAGCGTAACCGGGACACATCAAGAGTTAGAGTACTTC.

V is TRBV28 and J is TRBJ2-1; the match to TRBD2 covers 10 bases. Germline loops: CDR1 MDHEN, CDR2 SYDVKM. The length of the CDR3 is 15 residues. V gave up 2 bases and J gave up 6 bases; unmatched junction bases: 4. The CDR3 nucleotides are TGTGCCAGCAGTTTAGTACTAGCGGGATTCAATGAGCAGTTCTTC. Protein product: CASSLVLAGFNEQFF.

The chain joins TRBV6-5 to TRBJ2-1, with TRBD2 matching over 8 bases. Germline CDR1 reads MNHEY; CDR2 reads SVGAGI. The J segment lost 3 bases and the V segment lost 5 bases, leaving 6 bases of the junction unmatched. This CDR3 has 15 residues. Written as DNA, the CDR3 is TGTGCCAGCAGTATCTTAACTAGCGGCTACAATGAGCAGTTCTTC. Amino acids: CASSILTSGYNEQFF.

The J gene is TRBJ2-7, the V gene TRBV28, with 10 bases that match TRBD2. The CDR3 covers 15 residues. The junction had 6 bases not matched to a gene; V was cut back by 3 bases and J by 4 bases. Per the germline V gene, CDR1 is MDHEN and CDR2 is SYDVKM. The CDR3 sequence is CASSLASGRTYEQYF. CDR3 nucleotides: TGTGCCAGCAGTTTGGCTAGCGGGAGAACATACGAGCAGTACTTC.

V gene TRBV3-1 combines with J gene TRBJ2-1; the D call may be TRBD1 or TRBD2 (5 bases each). Trimming took 5 bases from V and 3 from J, leaving 8 bases between them. Germline V gives CDR1 LGHDT, CDR2 YNNKEL (reference sequence). This CDR3 region has 13 residues. DNA of the CDR3: TGTGCCAGCAGCAGGGACGTCTACAATGAGCAGTTCTTC. The encoded protein is CASSRDVYNEQFF.

The chain employs TRBV4-3 and TRBJ2-7; D gene uncertain. CDR1 and CDR2 (germline): LGHNA, YSLEER. This CDR3 has 14 residues. V was shortened by 0 bases and J by 3 bases, with 9 bases between the two germline ends. In DNA, the CDR3 is TGCGCCAGCAGCCAAGATAGGCTGGACTACGAGCAGTACTTC. Protein sequence: CASSQDRLDYEQYF.

The V call is TRBV20-1, the J call TRBJ2-7, with a possible D match to TRBD2 (6 bases). The V end lost 0 bases, the J end lost 2 bases, and 14 bases lay between the germline ends. The germline V gene has CDR1 DFQATT and CDR2 SNEGSKA (reference sequence). This CDR3 spans 15 amino acids. The chain's CDR3 is CSARDLGGAPYEQYF. The DNA of the CDR3 is TGCAGTGCTAGAGATCTCGGCGGGGCCCCCTACGAGCAGTACTTC.

The V gene is TRBV6-2 or TRBV6-3, the J gene TRBJ2-7; possibly TRBD1 or TRBD2 for D (5 bases each). This CDR3 is 14 amino acids long. Germline CDR1 MNHEY, CDR2 SVGEGT. V was clipped by 0 bases and J by 2 bases, with 8 bases between them. CDR3: CASSYSRGAYEQYF. Written as DNA, the CDR3 is TGTGCCAGCAGTTACTCGAGGGGCGCCTACGAGCAGTACTTC.

DNA of the CDR3: TGTGCCAGCAGTCCTCCTTGCACCATATATTTT. Translating it yields CASSPPCTIYF. The gene calls are TRBV28 and TRBJ1-3; the D is unclear. V lost 5 bases and J lost 9, with 8 bases in between. Germline V gene lookup returns CDR1 MDHEN and CDR2 SYDVKM. The CDR3 loop spans 11 amino acids.

The chain uses TRBV25-1 and TRBJ1-2, with D perhaps TRBD1 (5 bases). The CDR3 is made up of 13 amino acids. Germline V gives CDR1 MGHDK, CDR2 SYGVNS. The ends were cut back, 8 bases at V and 8 bases at J, with 18 bases in the middle. The chain's CDR3 is CASGLGVGDGYTF. The CDR3 region has the DNA TGTGCCAGCGGGTTGGGAGTGGGGGACGGCTACACCTTC.